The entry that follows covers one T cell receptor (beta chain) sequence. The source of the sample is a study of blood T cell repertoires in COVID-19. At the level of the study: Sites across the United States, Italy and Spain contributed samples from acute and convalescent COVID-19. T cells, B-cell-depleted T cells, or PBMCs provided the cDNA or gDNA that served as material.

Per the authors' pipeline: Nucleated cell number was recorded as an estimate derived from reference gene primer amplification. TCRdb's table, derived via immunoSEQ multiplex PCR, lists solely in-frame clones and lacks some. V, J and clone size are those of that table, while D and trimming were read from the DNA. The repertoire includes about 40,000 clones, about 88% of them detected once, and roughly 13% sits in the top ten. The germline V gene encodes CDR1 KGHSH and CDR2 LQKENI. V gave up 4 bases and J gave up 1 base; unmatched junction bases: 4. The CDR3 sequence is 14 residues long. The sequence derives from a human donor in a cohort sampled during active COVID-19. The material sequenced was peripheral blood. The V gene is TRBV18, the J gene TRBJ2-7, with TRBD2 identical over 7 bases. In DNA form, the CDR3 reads TGTGCCAGCTCACTTTCGGGGGGTTCCTACGAGCAGTACTTC. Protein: CASSLSGGSYEQYF.